This T cell receptor (beta chain) was obtained from a study of CD8 T cells in Susac syndrome. The RNA, about 0.45 to 1 ug, was put through reverse transcription using random hexamers. In TCRdb, the immunoSEQ multiplex PCR reads were re-called with MiXCR into one record per CDR3 protein. In the table there are 160,000 or so distinct CDR3 sequences, approximately 96% of which are singletons. The CDR3 is 11 amino acids. CDR1 is DFQATT, CDR2 SNEGSKA, per germline (reference sequence). Trimming pared 0 bases from V and 5 bases from J, leaving 4 bases between. V usage is TRBV20-1 and J usage is TRBJ2-5; D not resolved. Material for sequencing was CD8+ T cells from PBMCs. The receptor comes from a human donor with multiple sclerosis. CDR3 protein: CSAREGETQYF. The CDR3 DNA sequence: TGCAGTGCTAGAGAAGGCGAGACCCAGTACTTC.